This is a list of T cell receptor beta chains from one sample in a study of blood T cell repertoires in COVID-19. The protocol was immunoSEQ multiplex PCR, while the TCRdb copy is restricted to in-frame clones and leaves out a portion. The sample gives about 250,000 clones, around 83% of which show up once; roughly 5.7% is in the top ten. The source material was peripheral blood. The receptors were gathered from an elderly man with acute or convalescent COVID-19. Each CDR3 is given with its conserved first and last residue. D genes are given only for firm matches. The size entry is marked missing in some rows and otherwise reads once, few, many or a size class.

v_call	clone_size	j_call	d_call	cdr3_length	cdr3_aa	cdr3_nt
TRBV6-1	-	TRBJ1-5	TRBD1	16	CASSERVGTGNQPQHF	TGTGCCAGCAGTGAAAGGGTCGGGACAGGGAACCAGCCCCAGCATTTT
TRBV3-1/TRBV3-2	-	TRBJ2-7	TRBD1	15	CASSQQQGDPYEQYF	TGTGCCAGCAGCCAACAACAGGGGGACCCCTACGAGCAGTACTTC
TRBV19	-	TRBJ2-3	TRBD1	17	CASSLRLGGRSTDTQYF	TGTGCCAGTAGTTTACGGCTAGGGGGCAGGAGCACAGATACGCAGTATTTT
TRBV3-1/TRBV3-2	-	TRBJ2-2	-	13	CASSQIQGMELFF	TGTGCCAGCAGCCAAATACAGGGCATGGAGCTGTTTTTT
TRBV24-1	-	TRBJ2-5	TRBD2	13	CAVTSGNAETQYF	TGTGCCGTTACTAGCGGGAATGCAGAGACCCAGTACTTC
TRBV6-1	few	TRBJ1-1	TRBD1	15	CASSDAGTGRTEAFF	TGTGCCAGCAGTGACGCCGGGACAGGGCGCACTGAAGCTTTCTTT
TRBV30	few	TRBJ2-5	-	13	CAWSGTHQETQYF	TGTGCCTGGAGTGGGACTCACCAAGAGACCCAGTACTTC
TRBV19	-	TRBJ1-3	-	17	CASSIARTARSGNTIYF	TGTGCCAGTAGTATAGCCCGGACAGCTCGCTCTGGAAACACCATATATTTT
TRBV28	-	TRBJ2-7	-	15	CASSLLGAQTYEQYF	TGTGCCAGCAGTTTATTGGGGGCCCAGACCTACGAGCAGTACTTC
TRBV10-3	-	TRBJ2-3	TRBD2	16	CAISEGGLAASDTQYF	TGTGCCATCAGTGAGGGGGGACTAGCGGCTTCAGATACGCAGTATTTT
TRBV18	-	TRBJ2-3	TRBD2	18	CASSPQAPGTSGTDTQYF	TGTGCCAGCTCACCCCAGGCACCCGGGACTAGCGGCACAGATACGCAGTATTTT
TRBV10-3	-	TRBJ1-2	-	12	CAISTANYGYTF	TGTGCCATCAGCACAGCTAACTATGGCTACACCTTC
TRBV5-1	once	TRBJ2-5	TRBD2	15	CASSSGLAEWETQYF	TGCGCCAGCAGCTCGGGACTAGCGGAGTGGGAGACCCAGTACTTC
TRBV20-1	-	TRBJ2-7	-	11	CSADGAYEQYF	TGCAGTGCTGACGGGGCCTACGAGCAGTACTTC
TRBV7-7	-	TRBJ1-5	-	14	CARREGPGNQPQHF	TGTGCCAGAAGGGAGGGGCCGGGCAATCAGCCCCAGCATTTT
TRBV29-1	few	TRBJ1-4	-	13	CSAILRDDEKLFF	TGCAGCGCTATTCTGCGGGACGATGAAAAACTGTTTTTT
TRBV28	-	TRBJ2-3	TRBD2	16	CASSFSASGGTDTQYF	TGTGCCAGCAGTTTCTCGGCTAGCGGGGGCACAGATACGCAGTATTTT
TRBV3-1/TRBV3-2	few	TRBJ2-1	TRBD1	17	CASSQDFGRGSYNEQFF	TGTGCCAGCAGCCAAGATTTCGGCAGGGGGTCCTACAATGAGCAGTTCTTC
TRBV10-3	-	TRBJ1-5	TRBD1	14	CAISDRGSDQPQHF	TGTGCCATCAGTGACAGGGGGAGTGATCAGCCCCAGCATTTT
TRBV30	-	TRBJ1-4	-	14	CAWSVGGSNEKLFF	TGTGCCTGGAGTGTAGGGGGTTCTAATGAAAAACTGTTTTTT
TRBV11-2	-	TRBJ1-6	TRBD1	14	CASSLQGAPSPLHF	TGTGCCAGCAGCTTACAGGGGGCACCTTCACCCCTCCACTTT
TRBV5-5	-	TRBJ1-1	-	14	CASSLQLMSTEAFF	TGTGCCAGCAGCTTGCAACTAATGAGCACTGAAGCTTTCTTT
TRBV2	-	TRBJ2-1	TRBD1	15	CASSEGQGSYNEQFF	TGTGCCAGCAGTGAGGGACAGGGTTCGTACAATGAGCAGTTCTTC
TRBV7-7	-	TRBJ2-1	-	15	CASSRGLTSDDEQFF	TGTGCTAGCAGTCGAGGACTGACGAGTGACGATGAGCAGTTCTTC
TRBV2	once	TRBJ1-2	TRBD1	14	CASSEGQGAGGYTF	TGTGCCAGCAGTGAGGGGCAGGGGGCAGGTGGCTACACCTTC
TRBV19	-	TRBJ2-1	-	15	CASSIFGDSYNEQFF	TGTGCCAGTAGTATCTTCGGGGACTCCTACAATGAGCAGTTCTTC
TRBV5-1	once	TRBJ2-3	TRBD1	15	CASSGSGTGSGTQYF	TGCGCCAGCAGCGGATCCGGGACAGGGTCTGGTACGCAGTATTTT
TRBV6-5	-	TRBJ2-5	-	14	CASSPGWRAETQYF	TGTGCCAGCAGTCCTGGGTGGAGGGCGGAGACCCAGTACTTC
TRBV5-1	-	TRBJ1-5	TRBD1	15	CASSLGGTANQPQHF	TGCGCCAGCAGCTTGGGCGGGACAGCAAATCAGCCCCAGCATTTT